These T cell receptor beta chains were read from a single sample in a study of T cell changes during pregnancy in multiple sclerosis. The table came from immunoSEQ multiplex PCR; TCRdb's copy has only in-frame clones and leaves some out. The sample shows around 30,000 clones, approximately 92% of them seen only once. The input for sequencing was CD4+ T cells from peripheral blood mononuclear cells, taken in the first trimester of pregnancy. All receptors come from a female donor with multiple sclerosis, enrolled in a pregnancy study. CDR3s include the opening cysteine and the closing phenylalanine or tryptophan. D genes are given only for firm matches. Not all rows give a size; the values are once, few, many and, for expanded clones, a class.

>once|TRBD1|TRBV18|14|TRBJ1-6
TGTGCCAGCTCACCCACACAGGGGGATTCACCCCTCCACTTT
CASSPTQGDSPLHF
>NA|NA|TRBV7-3|15|TRBJ2-3
TGTGCCAGCAGCTTAACTTTGCAGGGTGGAGATACGCAGTATTTT
CASSLTLQGGDTQYF
>NA|NA|TRBV2|12|TRBJ1-1
TGTGCCAGCAGTGAAGGGCCTCCCGTCGCTTTCTTT
CASSEGPPVAFF
>NA|NA|TRBV11-2|15|TRBJ2-7
TGTGCCAGCAGCTTAGGTGATAGCGTGTGGAACGAGCAGTACTTC
CASSLGDSVWNEQYF
>NA|TRBD2|TRBV4-1|17|TRBJ2-1
TGCGCCAGCAGCCAAGGCGATTTGGCGGGGGGCCCCTATGAGCAGTTCTTC
CASSQGDLAGGPYEQFF
>NA|NA|TRBV12-5|14|TRBJ2-2
TGTGCTAGTGGTTCACAGGGTGGCACCGGGGAGCTGTTTTTT
CASGSQGGTGELFF
>NA|NA|TRBV19|16|TRBJ2-5
TGTGCCAGTAGTATCTCCCCGGGACACAACCAAGAGACCCAGTACTTC
CASSISPGHNQETQYF
>NA|TRBD1|TRBV2|16|TRBJ1-4
TGTGCCAGCAGTGAAACGACGGGACAGGGGAATGAAAAACTGTTTTTT
CASSETTGQGNEKLFF
>NA|TRBD2|TRBV29-1|14|TRBJ2-3
TGCAGCGTGGGCCGGGGGGTCGAGGCAGATACGCAGTATTTT
CSVGRGVEADTQYF
>NA|NA|TRBV7-2|13|TRBJ2-7
TGTGCCAGCAGCTTTCAGGGGATCTACGAGCAGTACTTC
CASSFQGIYEQYF
>few|NA|TRBV6-5|15|TRBJ1-6
TGTGCCAGCAGTTACGGGGCCAGGGTTAGGTCACCCCTCCACTTT
CASSYGARVRSPLHF
>NA|TRBD1|TRBV29-1|14|TRBJ2-7
TGCAGCGTCTTACCCGGGACAGGGTACTACGAGCAGTACTTC
CSVLPGTGYYEQYF
>NA|NA|TRBV7-9|16|TRBJ1-6
TGTGCCATCCTGACTTCGGAGAGCTCCTATAATTCACCCCTCCACTTT
CAILTSESSYNSPLHF
>NA|TRBD1|TRBV5-4|14|TRBJ1-1
TGTGCCAGTAGACGCCGGGACAGCAACACTGAAGCTTTCTTT
CASRRRDSNTEAFF
>NA|NA|TRBV5-4|14|TRBJ2-5
TGTGCCAGCAGCTTGTCTTATGGGAGGGAGACCCAGTACTTC
CASSLSYGRETQYF
>NA|NA|TRBV9|13|TRBJ1-2
TGTGCCAGCAGAAGAGACACTAACTATGGCTACACCTTC
CASRRDTNYGYTF
>NA|NA|TRBV7-2|14|TRBJ1-1
TGTGCCAGCAGCTTAGCGAGTTTGAACACTGAAGCTTTCTTT
CASSLASLNTEAFF
>NA|TRBD2|TRBV28|15|TRBJ2-7
TGTGCCAGCAGTTTTTCGACTAGCGTCGTCTACGAGCAGTACTTC
CASSFSTSVVYEQYF
>few|TRBD1|TRBV7-9|15|TRBJ1-1
TGTGCCAGCAGCTTAGGGACAGGGGGCTTAAGTGAAGCTTTCTTT
CASSLGTGGLSEAFF
>NA|NA|TRBV30|17|TRBJ1-2
TGTGCCTGGAGTGTACCCTCAGCAGGGCTGCCGGTCTATGGCTACACCTTC
CAWSVPSAGLPVYGYTF
>NA|NA|TRBV5-1|15|TRBJ1-3
TGCGCCAGCAGCCTGCGCGCGGGGGAGGGAAACACCATATATTTT
CASSLRAGEGNTIYF
>few|NA|TRBV6-6|13|TRBJ1-6
TGTGCCAGCAGTTACGGCTGGGCTTCACCCCTCCACTTT
CASSYGWASPLHF